A single sample is the source of the 9 T cell receptor beta chains below, sequenced in a study of T cells in Graves' hyperthyroidism and ophthalmopathy (dated by TCRdb to between 2017 and 2020). The library relied on multiplex PCR. The instrument given in TCRdb is Illumina HiSeq 2000. The TCR beta CDR3 regions were amplified from the RNA transcripts. The TCR CDR3 was subjected to a first round of RT-PCR using the HTBI primer set and the Qiagen OneStep RT-PCR kit. The public reads were quality trimmed at Q25 with fastp and then assembled into clones with MiXCR by TCRdb, keeping productive beta chains. Identical CDR3 protein sequences are pooled into one entry, listed with their most common genes and DNA. Across this sample there are a few hundred thousand distinct CDR3 sequences, with just over 45% seen only once. The ten top clones hold 15% to 20% of the sample. Material for sequencing was peripheral blood or thyroid tissue (not recorded which). All receptors derive from an adult woman with Graves' disease, either hyperthyroidism or ophthalmopathy (not recorded which).

V gene TRBV19 combines with J gene TRBJ2-6, with D maybe TRBD1 (6 bases). Germline-derived CDR1 and CDR2 are LNHDA and SQIVND (reference sequence). With 5 bases removed from V and 13 bases from J, the gap between germline ends came to 12 bases. This CDR3 contains 12 residues. CDR3 residues: CASSRQDRVLTF. CDR3 in DNA: TGTGCCAGTAGTCGACAAGACAGGGTCCTGACTTTC.

CDR3 amino acids: CASSTRSAVNQPQHF. Written as DNA, the CDR3 is TGTGCCAGTAGTACCAGAAGCGCAGTCAATCAGCCCCAGCATTTT. The chain links TRBV19 to TRBJ1-5; the D is unclear. Germline CDR1 reads LNHDA; CDR2 reads SQIVND (reference sequence). There are 15 residues in the CDR3. Trimming stripped 4 bases from V and 3 bases from J, with 13 bases between. Looking up the rest from reference TRBV19 and TRBJ1-5 gives the full variable domain: DGGITQSPKYLFRKEGQNVTLSCEQNLNHDAMYWYRQDPGQGLRLIYYSQIVNDFQKGDIAEGYSVSREKKESFPLTVTSAQKNPTAFYLCASSTRSAVNQPQHFGDGTRLSIL.

Ten or more counts support this clonotype. The chain uses TRBV2 and TRBJ1-6; TRBD1 might be the D (6 bases). Germline CDR1 and CDR2: SNHLY and FYNNEI. CDR3 length: 13 residues. Trimming took 8 bases from V and 10 from J, leaving 15 bases between them. CDR3 DNA: TGTGCCAGCTCTATTGCGGGGGGCTCACCCCTCCACTTT. Protein: CASSIAGGSPLHF.

This clonotype was detected only a few times. This chain uses TRBV29-1 with TRBJ2-3, with 9 bases that match TRBD2. Germline CDR1 reads SQVTM; CDR2 reads ANQGSEA. The CDR3 runs 14 residues. The ends lost 3 bases at V and 5 bases at J; junction bases unmatched: 6. CDR3 bases: TGCAGCGTTGATGGAGCGGGAGGTGTAGATACGCAGTATTTT. Protein product: CSVDGAGGVDTQYF.

This clonotype was found many times. J is TRBJ1-5 and V is TRBV19; 10 nucleotides match TRBD1. In germline, CDR1 is LNHDA, CDR2 SQIVND (reference sequence). V dropped 10 bases and J dropped 0; count of bases not matched to a gene: 12. This CDR3 spans 17 amino acids. The CDR3 DNA is TGTGCCACCCGAACCGGGACAGGGGCCAATAGCAATCAGCCCCAGCATTTT. Translating gives CATRTGTGANSNQPQHF.

Turning to this clonotype: Because the CDR3's place on the DNA is in doubt, the DNA is left out and the CDR3 is given as listed by TCRdb. CDR3 sequence reads: CASSFPVGAGSYEHYF. The rearrangement links TRBV28 to TRBJ2-7; the DNA was not used to check the table's D call, TRBD2. CDR1 MDHEN and CDR2 SYDVKM come from the germline V gene. Ends included, the CDR3 has 16 residues.

This clonotype was seen many times. This chain uses TRBV7-9 with TRBJ1-5; no clear D gene. This CDR3 region has 14 residues. CDR1 and CDR2 from the germline V gene are SEHNR and FQNEAQ (reference sequence). The V gene lost 8 bases and the J gene lost 0 bases, with 11 bases spanning the gap. CDR3 in DNA: TGTGCCAGCGGCCCTCACAGTAGCAATCAGCCCCAGCATTTT. It is translated as CASGPHSSNQPQHF.

With regard to this clonotype: The germline gene is not matched at one end of the junction; a read error may be the cause. The V and J genes are TRBV5-1 and TRBJ1-2, with TRBD1 as a possible D gene (6 bases). CDR1 is SGHRS, CDR2 YFSETQ, per germline. This CDR3 region has 15 residues. CDR3 protein: CASSLGLGQGHGHTF. In DNA form, the CDR3 reads TGCGCCAGCAGCTTGGGATTGGGGCAGGGACATGGCCACACCTTC.

The rearrangement joins TRBV7-9 to TRBJ2-7; TRBD1 matches 8 bases. The length of the CDR3 is 15 residues. Germline assignment: CDR1 SEHNR and CDR2 FQNEAQ (reference sequence). The V gene end was trimmed by 6 bases and the J gene end by 1 base; junction bases not matched to a gene: 8. For the CDR3, the DNA is TGTGCCAGCAGTTTCCACAGGGGGATTTCCTACGAGCAGTACTTC. This gives the protein CASSFHRGISYEQYF.